This T cell receptor (beta chain) derives from a study of T cells after yellow fever vaccination. A note on this clonotype: The antigen is unknown.

The V and J ends lost 2 bases and 8 bases respectively, with 28 bases between them. The CDR3 extends over 19 amino acids. Germline values: CDR1 SGHVS, CDR2 FQNEAQ. In making TCR cDNA, 5'RACE template switching added a universal primer site and UMIs to it. One entry per CDR3 protein, called by TCRdb with MiXCR from the 5' RACE reads. The sample lists approximately 610,000 distinct CDR3 sequences, about a sixth occurring once. General study findings and limits: Clonotypes shared by both compartments, CD4 and CD8, made up a small share. Most primary-vaccination clones reappeared after the booster (approximately 95% CD4, approximately 88% CD8). Peak timing came faster in the weaker secondary response, day 5 versus 15.

This clonotype originated in a man aged 18 to 30 who received the YFV17D yellow fever vaccine. The gene calls are TRBV7-8 and TRBJ2-1, with D perhaps matching TRBD1 (5 bases). The source was PBMCs, collected 5 to 6 days after the first yellow fever vaccination. CDR3 DNA: TGTGCCAGCAGCTTACTATATTTGTGGCAGGGCCCACGGGCCTATGAGCAGTTCTTC. It codes for CASSLLYLWQGPRAYEQFF.